The entry below gives a single TCR beta chain sequence along with its context. Possible read error: a much larger clone is one base away. The sample is drawn from a study of tumor and adjacent non-tumor tissue in lung cancer. The wider study: Aged about 31 to 80 years, patients included under 13 men and roughly 5 women with stage I to III disease.

RNA was extracted from bulk tissue without any cell sorting. The library came from three nested PCR rounds adapted from ARM-PCR protocols. TCRdb analysed the multiplex PCR reads with MiXCR anew, one entry per CDR3 protein. The table lists approximately 140,000 distinct CDR3 sequences, around 67% of them singletons. Sequencing input: lung tumor tissue. This sequence was found in a man between 60 and 70 years old with small cell lung cancer.

CDR3 in amino acids: CASSQERHHLIGELFF. The CDR3 DNA reads TGCGCCAGCAGCCAGGAACGACACCACCTAATCGGGGAGCTGTTTTTT. V usage is TRBV4-1 and J usage is TRBJ2-2; D gene uncertain. Germline V gene sequence: CDR1 MGHRA, CDR2 YSYEKL. The CDR3 has 16 amino acids. V was cut by 3 bases and J by 7 bases, with 18 bases left in between.